This T cell receptor beta chain stems from a study of T-cell memory formation after mild COVID-19. Study in general: For the most part, TCR clusters were specific to one donor.

With 2 bases clipped from V and 3 bases from J, the junction kept 5 bases outside the gene matches. The length of the CDR3 is 16 residues. Germline V gene lookup returns CDR1 SGHDT and CDR2 YYEEEE. This clonotype was recorded a few times. TCRdb re-called the 5' RACE reads through MiXCR, storing one row per CDR3 protein. Of approximately 300,000 distinct CDR3 sequences in the sample, around 15% are singletons; the top ten hold approximately 20%. The gene calls are TRBV5-6 and TRBJ2-3; 11 bases match TRBD2. Source material: PBMCs or a T cell subset sorted from them (not recorded which). This clonotype was sampled from a young man who had mild COVID-19 (a few samples of this study predate the infection). Cell type and time point are not known. As DNA, the CDR3 is TGTGCCAGCAGCTTTGGGCTAGCGGGGGGAACAGATACGCAGTATTTT. It is translated as CASSFGLAGGTDTQYF. The full variable domain, completed using reference TRBV5-6 and TRBJ2-3, is DAGVTQSPTHLIKTRGQQVTLRCSPKSGHDTVSWYQQALGQGPQFIFQYYEEEERQRGNFPDRFSGHQFPNYSSELNVNALLLGDSALYLCASSFGLAGGTDTQYFGPGTRLTVL.